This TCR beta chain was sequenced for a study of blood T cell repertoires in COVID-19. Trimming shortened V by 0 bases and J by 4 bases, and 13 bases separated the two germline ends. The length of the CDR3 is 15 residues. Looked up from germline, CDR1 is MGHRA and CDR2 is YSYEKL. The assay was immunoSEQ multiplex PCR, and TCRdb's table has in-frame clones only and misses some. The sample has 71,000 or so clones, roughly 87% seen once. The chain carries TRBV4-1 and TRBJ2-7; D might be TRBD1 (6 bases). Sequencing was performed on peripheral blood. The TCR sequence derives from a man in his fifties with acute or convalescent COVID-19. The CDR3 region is CASSQDPYRDYEQYF. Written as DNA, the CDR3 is TGCGCCAGCAGCCAAGATCCGTACAGGGATTACGAGCAGTACTTC.